These T cell receptor beta chains were read from a single sample in a study of blood T cell repertoires in COVID-19. Clones were read by immunoSEQ multiplex PCR, and TCRdb kept only the in-frame ones, dropping some. The sample consists of approximately 400,000 clones, approximately 89% of them appearing once. Sequenced sample: peripheral blood. The receptors here all came from a woman aged 45-65 years with COVID-19, enrolled during active disease. The CDR3 runs from the conserved cysteine through the conserved F or W. A D gene is named only where the DNA matches it firmly. Clone size appears in some rows only: once, few, many, or a class for an expanded clone.

NA,TRBV7-2,NA,TRBJ1-3,14,TGTGCCAGCAGCTCGGGGTTGACTGGAAACACCATATATTTT,CASSSGLTGNTIYF
NA,TRBV7-3,NA,TRBJ2-1,15,TGTGCCAGCAGCCCCTCTCGCGGGGCCTACAATGAGCAGTTCTTC,CASSPSRGAYNEQFF
NA,TRBV18,NA,TRBJ2-2,15,TGTGCCAGCTCACCCACATCCAGGGGAACCGGGGAGCTGTTTTTT,CASSPTSRGTGELFF
TRBD2,TRBV4-2,NA,TRBJ2-3,17,TGTGCCAGCAGCCGAGTAAGAGCGGGGGGGCAAACAGATACGCAGTATTTT,CASSRVRAGGQTDTQYF
TRBD1,TRBV5-1,NA,TRBJ1-1,14,TGCGCCAGCAGCCGGGGACAGAGGAACACTGAAGCTTTCTTT,CASSRGQRNTEAFF
TRBD1,TRBV28,NA,TRBJ1-1,15,TGTGCCAGCAGTTTAGAGGGACAGGGAGACACTGAAGCTTTCTTT,CASSLEGQGDTEAFF
TRBD1,TRBV18,NA,TRBJ1-2,14,TGTGCCAGCTCACCACCGGGACAGATCTATGGCTACACCTTC,CASSPPGQIYGYTF
NA,TRBV11-2,NA,TRBJ1-1,14,TGTGCCAGCAGCTACGGACTTTCGAACACTGAAGCTTTCTTT,CASSYGLSNTEAFF
NA,TRBV29-1,NA,TRBJ2-2,13,TGCAGCGTCACAGGTCCGAACACCGGGGAGCTGTTTTTT,CSVTGPNTGELFF
NA,TRBV5-5,NA,TRBJ1-4,15,TGTGCCAGCAGCACCGACTGGGCAACTAATGAAAAACTGTTTTTT,CASSTDWATNEKLFF
TRBD1,TRBV7-8,NA,TRBJ1-2,15,TGTGCCAGCAGCCCCCCGACAGGGAAGAACTATGGCTACACCTTC,CASSPPTGKNYGYTF
NA,TRBV19,NA,TRBJ1-1,11,TGTGCCAGTAGTCTAACAGGGAAACCTTTCTTT,CASSLTGKPFF
NA,TRBV4-1,few,TRBJ2-7,15,TGCGCCAGCAGCCAAGATTCGGGACTGAGTAGCGAGCAGTACTTC,CASSQDSGLSSEQYF
NA,TRBV6-5,NA,TRBJ1-2,15,TGTGCCAGCAGTTCCGGAGGGGCAGGTCGAGATGGCTACACCTTC,CASSSGGAGRDGYTF
NA,TRBV5-1,NA,TRBJ1-2,14,TGCGCCAGCAGCCCCTCGGGGGACAACTATGGCTACACCTTC,CASSPSGDNYGYTF
NA,TRBV12-5,NA,TRBJ1-1,15,TGTGCTAGTGGTTTGGTACTATCAGGGCGCACTGAAGCTTTCTTT,CASGLVLSGRTEAFF
TRBD1,TRBV27,NA,TRBJ1-2,15,TGTGCCAGCAGTCTACGACAGGGGACAGGGAAGGGCTACACCTTC,CASSLRQGTGKGYTF
NA,TRBV7-9,NA,TRBJ2-3,13,TGTGCCAGCCAGAGGTCGGGGAGAGATACGCAGTATTTT,CASQRSGRDTQYF
TRBD1,TRBV19,NA,TRBJ1-1,14,TGTGCCAGTAGTATAGGACAGGGGAACACTGAAGCTTTCTTT,CASSIGQGNTEAFF
NA,TRBV5-4,NA,TRBJ2-7,16,TGTGCCAGCAGCTTGGCCGGAGGGGGGGCAACCTACGAGCAGTACTTC,CASSLAGGGATYEQYF
NA,TRBV5-1,few,TRBJ1-4,16,TGCGCCAGCAGCTTTGACAGAGAGACAACTAATGAAAAACTGTTTTTT,CASSFDRETTNEKLFF
NA,TRBV21-1,NA,TRBJ1-2,14,TGTGCCAGCAGGAACAGGGGGCGCCCCTATGGCTACACCTTC,CASRNRGRPYGYTF
NA,TRBV9,NA,TRBJ2-3,16,TGTGCCAGCAGCGTAGGTACAGGGAGTTTCACAGATACGCAGTATTTT,CASSVGTGSFTDTQYF
NA,TRBV12-1,NA,TRBJ1-1,15,TGTGCCAGCCCTTCGTTGCCGGGGGACAACACTGAAGCTTTCTTT,CASPSLPGDNTEAFF
NA,TRBV10-2,NA,TRBJ2-3,13,TGCGCCACCAAGGGCGGGGGCACAGATACGCAGTATTTT,CATKGGGTDTQYF
NA,TRBV5-1,NA,TRBJ1-2,14,TGCGCCAGCAGCTTGGAGGCAGGGCGTTATGGCTACACCTTC,CASSLEAGRYGYTF
TRBD1,TRBV30,NA,TRBJ1-2,15,TGTGCCTGGAGTTCTCTCGGACAGGGGGCGGGTGGCTACACCTTC,CAWSSLGQGAGGYTF
NA,TRBV15,NA,TRBJ1-5,14,TGTGCCACCAGCCCCCGAGTCGCAAATCAGCCCCAGCATTTT,CATSPRVANQPQHF
NA,TRBV5-6,NA,TRBJ1-2,13,TGTGCCAGCAGCGTCGGGACACTCTATGGCTACACCTTC,CASSVGTLYGYTF
TRBD1,TRBV5-5,NA,TRBJ1-1,19,TGTGCCAGCAGCTACTCCGCCCGTACCGGGACAGGGGTGAACACTGAAGCTTTCTTT,CASSYSARTGTGVNTEAFF
TRBD1,TRBV7-9,NA,TRBJ2-7,14,TGTGCCAGCAGCTTAGACGCGACAGGGGATGAGCAGTACTTC,CASSLDATGDEQYF
NA,TRBV27,many,TRBJ2-7,14,TGTGCCAGCAGTTTATACACACAGGGCCACGAGCAGTACTTC,CASSLYTQGHEQYF
NA,TRBV27,NA,TRBJ1-6,11,TGTGCCAGCTCGAGTTCCGGTCCCCTCCACTTT,CASSSSGPLHF
NA,TRBV6-5,NA,TRBJ2-7,15,TGTGCCAGCAGTTCCTCCCGAATAAGAGATGCCGAGCAGTACTTC,CASSSSRIRDAEQYF
NA,TRBV25-1,NA,TRBJ1-2,13,TGTGCCAGCAGTATAACAGGGCGGGATGGCTACACCTTC,CASSITGRDGYTF
TRBD1,TRBV10-2,few,TRBJ1-5,15,TGCGCCAGCAGCCGGGACAGCTCTCGGGGTCAGCCCCAGCATTTT,CASSRDSSRGQPQHF
TRBD2,TRBV9,NA,TRBJ2-3,16,TGTGCCAGCAGCGTAGGCCTAGCGGGGGGCACAGATACGCAGTATTTT,CASSVGLAGGTDTQYF
TRBD1,TRBV6-5,NA,TRBJ2-1,12,TGTGCCACCTCCGACAGGGGGTATGAGCAGTTCTTC,CATSDRGYEQFF
TRBD1,TRBV3-1/TRBV3-2,NA,TRBJ1-4,18,TGTGCCAGCAGCCCGTCCCGGGACAGGGTTCGTGGAGGCGAAAAACTGTTTTTT,CASSPSRDRVRGGEKLFF
NA,TRBV9,NA,TRBJ2-1,16,TGTGCCAGCAGCGCGCAGCGGCGAAGCTCCTACAATGAGCAGTTCTTC,CASSAQRRSSYNEQFF
TRBD2,TRBV5-1,NA,TRBJ2-1,17,TGCGCCAGCAGCCCTTGGAAAGCGGGGGGGTCTTACAATGAGCAGTTCTTC,CASSPWKAGGSYNEQFF
TRBD1,TRBV10-1,once,TRBJ1-2,15,TGCGCCAGCAGAAAGGGACAGCATGATAACTATGGCTACACCTTC,CASRKGQHDNYGYTF
TRBD1,TRBV3-1/TRBV3-2,NA,TRBJ1-6,12,TGTGCCAGCAGCAAAGGGGGCGTATCCCTCCACTTT,CASSKGGVSLHF
NA,TRBV20-1,NA,TRBJ1-1,11,TGCAGTGCCTACAGGTTTGGTGGAGCTTTCTTT,CSAYRFGGAFF
TRBD2,TRBV2,NA,TRBJ2-2,15,TGTGCCAGCAGTGTACTAGCGGGGAAATCCGGGGAGCTGTTTTTT,CASSVLAGKSGELFF
NA,TRBV6-1,NA,TRBJ1-1,15,TGTGCCAGCAGTGAATTCCGGGGGAGGTACACTGAAGCTTTCTTT,CASSEFRGRYTEAFF
TRBD2,TRBV7-3,NA,TRBJ2-3,15,TGTGCCAGCAGCTTCGGACTAGCGGGGGAAGATACGCAGTATTTT,CASSFGLAGEDTQYF
TRBD2,TRBV4-1,NA,TRBJ2-7,15,TGCGCCAGCAGCCAAGACGGCGGGGGGACCTACGAGCAGTACTTC,CASSQDGGGTYEQYF
TRBD1,TRBV5-6,NA,TRBJ1-6,13,TGTGCCAGCAGCTACGGGACAGCATCACCCCTCCACTTT,CASSYGTASPLHF
NA,TRBV30,once,TRBJ2-2,13,TGTGCCTGGAGTGACTCGAGGATCGGGGAGCTGTTTTTT,CAWSDSRIGELFF